Each of the 21 T cell receptor beta chains below was sequenced from the same sample in a study of blood T cell repertoires in COVID-19. The repertoire was sequenced with immunoSEQ multiplex PCR; TCRdb's copy has only in-frame clones and lacks some. The sample holds about 300,000 clones, more than 75% seen once. Sequenced input: PBMCs or T cells enriched from blood (not recorded which). The receptors were sampled from a young man who had recovered from COVID-19.

The V gene is TRBV19, the J gene TRBJ1-3, with D uncertain. Germline V gene data show CDR1 as LNHDA and CDR2 as SQIVND (reference sequence). V was shortened by 5 bases and J by 2 bases, with 13 bases between the two germline ends. This CDR3 contains 15 residues. The CDR3: CASSEDLVTGNTIYF. The CDR3 region has the DNA TGTGCCAGTAGTGAGGACTTAGTAACTGGAAACACCATATATTTT.

This clone came up once. In nucleotides, the CDR3 is TGTGCCAGCTCACCGCAGGGAGGGGGGGATCAGCCCCAGCATTTT. Translating gives CASSPQGGGDQPQHF. This chain links TRBV18 with TRBJ1-5; D is possibly TRBD1 (6 bases). The CDR3 consists of 15 residues. Deletions cut 3 bases from V and 5 bases from J, with 14 bases between. Germline lookup yields CDR1 KGHSH and CDR2 LQKENI. Complete variable domain (other parts from reference TRBV18 and TRBJ1-5): NAGVMQNPRHLVRRRGQEARLRCSPMKGHSHVYWYRQLPEEGLKFMVYLQKENIIDESGMPKERFSAEFPKEGPSILRIQQVVRGDSAAYFCASSPQGGGDQPQHFGDGTRLSIL.

The chain is built from TRBV6-1 and TRBJ1-5; maybe TRBD1 (5 bases). Trimming took off 2 bases at V and 5 bases at J, with 13 bases between the two ends. Germline V gives CDR1 MNHNS, CDR2 SASEGT. The CDR3 extends over 15 amino acids. The CDR3 sequence: CASSEFSGGDQPQHF. The CDR3 DNA reads as TGTGCCAGCAGTGAATTTTCGGGGGGAGATCAGCCCCAGCATTTT.

This chain connects TRBV7-2 to TRBJ1-3; D may be TRBD1 (6 bases). This CDR3 has 13 amino acids. Germline V CDR1 and CDR2: SGHTA, FQGNSA. Trimming left V 10 bases short and J 8 bases short, with 18 bases between. Here the CDR3 reads CATPGGPKDTIYF. The CDR3 nucleotides are TGTGCCACCCCCGGGGGGCCCAAGGACACCATATATTTT.

This chain uses TRBV3-1 (or the pseudogene TRBV3-2) with TRBJ1-3, with 7 bases fitting TRBD1. CDR3 size: 15 residues. The germline gives CDR1 LGHDT, CDR2 YNNKEL (reference sequence). V lost 4 bases, J lost 1 base, and 4 bases stayed unmatched. The CDR3: CASSPRQGSGNTIYF. In DNA, the CDR3 is TGTGCCAGCAGCCCCCGACAGGGTTCTGGAAACACCATATATTTT.

This rearrangement joins TRBV6-5 to TRBJ1-6; 7 bases match TRBD1. CDR3 length: 15 residues. Germline V gives CDR1 MNHEY, CDR2 SVGAGI. With V trimmed by 6 bases and J by 0 bases, 2 bases remained unmatched. CDR3 nucleotide sequence: TGTGCCAGCAGGGGGACAGTCTCCTATAATTCACCCCTCCACTTT. Translation: CASRGTVSYNSPLHF.

The chain employs TRBV6-5 and TRBJ2-7, with 10 bases identical to TRBD2. V lost 0 bases and J lost 3; bases outside the gene matches: 2. Germline V gives CDR1 MNHEY, CDR2 SVGAGI. The CDR3 spans 15 residues. The CDR3 spells CASSYSSGGIYEQYF. The CDR3 DNA sequence: TGTGCCAGCAGTTACTCTAGCGGGGGGATCTACGAGCAGTACTTC.

The chain has TRBV15 and TRBJ2-1; possibly TRBD2 for D (6 bases). V lost 1 base, J lost 5 bases, and 12 bases lay in between. In germline, CDR1 is LNHNV, CDR2 YYDKDF (reference sequence). The CDR3 is 15 amino acids. The CDR3 DNA reads as TGTGCCACCAGCAGAGTGGGCGGGGCCAACAATGAGCAGTTCTTC. Protein sequence: CATSRVGGANNEQFF.

CDR3 protein: CASSLGLLNTEAFF. CDR3 coding DNA: TGTGCCAGCAGCTTGGGACTCTTGAACACTGAAGCTTTCTTT. V gene TRBV5-6 combines with J gene TRBJ1-1, with no clear D. Deletions cut 0 bases from V and 0 bases from J, with 6 bases between. The CDR3 extends over 14 amino acids. Germline loops: CDR1 SGHDT, CDR2 YYEEEE.

The V gene is TRBV5-1, the J gene TRBJ1-2; 7 bases line up with TRBD1. The CDR3 spans 15 residues. CDR1 and CDR2 from the germline V gene are SGHRS and YFSETQ. V was clipped by 0 bases and J by 3 bases; unmatched bases: 5. This CDR3 is CASSLAQGGYYGYTF. CDR3 bases: TGCGCCAGCAGCTTGGCCCAGGGGGGTTACTATGGCTACACCTTC.

This chain joins TRBV24-1 and TRBJ1-2; TRBD1 matches 7 bases. This CDR3 spans 17 amino acids. Germline lookup yields CDR1 KGHDR and CDR2 SFDVKD. V dropped 2 bases and J dropped 0; count of bases not matched to a gene: 8. DNA of the CDR3: TGTGCCACCAGTGATTCCGGGACAGCCCCAGCTAACTATGGCTACACCTTC. Its translation is CATSDSGTAPANYGYTF.

The chain carries TRBV7-6 and TRBJ2-2; 7 nucleotides line up with TRBD1. The germline V gene encodes CDR1 SGHVS and CDR2 FNYEAQ. The CDR3 contains 18 residues. Trimming at V came to 5 bases and at J to 0 bases, leaving 12 bases not matched to a gene. Here the CDR3 DNA reads TGTGCCAGCAGCATCACCCGACAGGGCGGAACGAACACCGGGGAGCTGTTTTTT. Its translation is CASSITRQGGTNTGELFF.

This sequence joins TRBV2 and TRBJ1-5; the match to TRBD1 covers 8 bases. The CDR3 has 15 amino acids. CDR1 SNHLY and CDR2 FYNNEI come from the germline V gene. The V segment lost 6 bases and the J segment 6 bases; nucleotides outside the gene matches: 10. The CDR3 DNA sequence: TGTGCCAGCAGCGCTAGTCTGACAGGGGTTCAGCCCCAGCATTTT. Protein sequence: CASSASLTGVQPQHF. Variable domain in full (rest from reference TRBV2 and TRBJ1-5): EPEVTQTPSHQVTQMGQEVILRCVPISNHLYFYWYRQILGQKVEFLVSFYNNEISEKSEIFDDQFSVERPDGSNFTLKIRSTKLEDSAMYFCASSASLTGVQPQHFGDGTRLSIL.

The chain carries TRBV3-1 (or the pseudogene TRBV3-2) and TRBJ1-2; D not resolved. Trimming removed 3 bases at V and 5 bases at J, with 7 bases between. CDR1 and CDR2 from the germline V gene are LGHDT and YNNKEL (reference sequence). This CDR3 is built from 12 residues. The chain's CDR3 is CASSQRDYGYTF. The CDR3 DNA sequence: TGTGCCAGCAGCCAGAGGGATTATGGCTACACCTTC.

The chain uses TRBV3-1 (or the pseudogene TRBV3-2) and TRBJ2-3; D unresolved. V was shortened by 3 bases and J by 4 bases, with 8 bases between the two germline ends. CDR1 and CDR2 from the germline V gene are LGHDT and YNNKEL (reference sequence). The length of the CDR3 is 13 residues. The CDR3 DNA is TGTGCCAGCAGCCAGCAAGTAGCAGATACGCAGTATTTT. Translation: CASSQQVADTQYF.

The J gene is TRBJ1-1, the V gene TRBV6-5, with a weak D call TRBD1 (5 bases). This CDR3 is built from 13 residues. The germline V and J ends were trimmed by 5 bases and 5 bases, with 12 bases remaining between them. The germline V gene encodes CDR1 MNHEY and CDR2 SVGAGI. In DNA, the CDR3 is TGTGCCAGCAGTCACGGGGGGTGGACTGAAGCTTTCTTT. It encodes CASSHGGWTEAFF.

This clone was found a few times. This rearrangement joins TRBV2 to TRBJ2-2, with D unresolved. V lost 3 bases, J lost 2 bases, and 13 bases lay in between. Germline V gene sequence: CDR1 SNHLY, CDR2 FYNNEI. CDR3 length: 16 residues. The CDR3 spells CASSDAFPTNTGELFF. The CDR3, as DNA: TGTGCCAGCAGTGATGCGTTTCCCACCAACACCGGGGAGCTGTTTTTT.

The genes are TRBV19 and TRBJ1-2, with TRBD1 matching over 9 bases. This CDR3 has 20 residues. V trimming: 3 bases; J trimming: 5 bases; junction bases outside the gene matches: 22. Germline V gives CDR1 LNHDA, CDR2 SQIVND (reference sequence). For the CDR3, the DNA is TGTGCCAGTAGTATTTTTCCCGCCAGCCCGAGGGACAGGGACCTTTATGGCTACACCTTC. Its protein is CASSIFPASPRDRDLYGYTF. Filled out from reference TRBV19 and TRBJ1-2, the complete variable domain reads DGGITQSPKYLFRKEGQNVTLSCEQNLNHDAMYWYRQDPGQGLRLIYYSQIVNDFQKGDIAEGYSVSREKKESFPLTVTSAQKNPTAFYLCASSIFPASPRDRDLYGYTFGSGTRLTVV.

V and J are TRBV6-1 and TRBJ1-1; D may be TRBD1 (6 bases). V lost 4 bases and J lost 1, with 19 bases in between. The CDR3 contains 17 residues. The germline V gene encodes CDR1 MNHNS and CDR2 SASEGT. CDR3 coding DNA: TGTGCCAGCAGTGCCCCCCCACAGGGCCGGCAGAACACTGAAGCTTTCTTT. This sequence encodes CASSAPPQGRQNTEAFF.

The chain joins TRBV6-5 to TRBJ2-5; 8 bases align to TRBD1. The V segment lost 6 bases and the J segment 5 bases; nucleotides outside the gene matches: 11. This CDR3 is built from 15 residues. CDR1 and CDR2 (germline): MNHEY, SVGAGI. CDR3 loop: CASRPVDRGGETQYF. DNA for the CDR3: TGTGCCAGCAGACCGGTTGACAGGGGCGGGGAGACCCAGTACTTC.

The chain couples TRBV6-5 to TRBJ1-2; D unresolved. Trimming left V 4 bases short and J 8 bases short, with 20 bases between. Germline V lookup: CDR1 MNHEY, CDR2 SVGAGI. This CDR3 comprises 15 residues. CDR3 in DNA: TGTGCCAGCAGTTCTGCGGGGATCGGTATGAGAGGCTACACCTTC. Translating it yields CASSSAGIGMRGYTF.